This entry lists 27 T cell receptor beta chains sequenced from one sample in a study of brain T cells in children with intractable seizures. Some clones are missing from TCRdb's copy, which holds only in-frame ones; the method was immunoSEQ multiplex PCR. The table records 88,000 or so clones, under 95% of them present only once. Sample: peripheral blood, taken at surgery. The receptors derive from a girl aged 2-10 years with Rasmussen encephalitis and intractable seizures.

V gene TRBV19 combines with J gene TRBJ2-2; a possible D gene is TRBD2 (5 bases). In germline, CDR1 is LNHDA, CDR2 SQIVND (reference sequence). V lost 3 bases, J lost 1 base, and 9 bases lay in between. CDR3 length: 15 amino acids. The chain's CDR3 is CASSIGRENTGELFF. The CDR3 coding sequence is TGTGCCAGTAGTATCGGTCGGGAGAACACCGGGGAGCTGTTTTTT. The variable domain in full, with the rest retrieved from reference TRBV19 and TRBJ2-2, is DGGITQSPKYLFRKEGQNVTLSCEQNLNHDAMYWYRQDPGQGLRLIYYSQIVNDFQKGDIAEGYSVSREKKESFPLTVTSAQKNPTAFYLCASSIGRENTGELFFGEGSRLTVL.

The chain joins TRBV19 to TRBJ1-2; perhaps TRBD1 as D (5 bases). Trimming left V 0 bases short and J 2 bases short, with 10 bases between. Germline CDR1 is LNHDA and CDR2 is SQIVND (reference sequence). The CDR3 is 15 amino acids. As DNA, the CDR3 is TGTGCCAGTAGTATAGACTGGAGGGGAAACTATGGCTACACCTTC. Protein product: CASSIDWRGNYGYTF.

The chain couples TRBV15 to TRBJ1-2; D gene uncertain. The CDR3 spans 15 residues. The V and J ends lost 0 bases and 0 bases respectively, with 8 bases between them. Germline V gene data show CDR1 as LNHNV and CDR2 as YYDKDF (reference sequence). The CDR3 nucleotides read TGTGCCACCAGCAGAGAGGCGAGCGCTAACTATGGCTACACCTTC. Its protein is CATSREASANYGYTF.

V gene TRBV6-5 combines with J gene TRBJ2-1, with D perhaps TRBD1 or TRBD2 (5 bases each). CDR1 and CDR2 from the germline V gene are MNHEY and SVGAGI. V lost 2 bases, J lost 1 base, and 12 bases lay in between. CDR3 length: 16 residues. The CDR3 reads CASSYRGGGSYNEQFF. The CDR3 nucleotides read TGTGCCAGCAGTTACAGGGGCGGAGGTTCCTACAATGAGCAGTTCTTC.

This clone was seen more than once but under ten times. The chain recombines TRBV6-1 with TRBJ2-7; unclear D gene. Trimming shortened V by 1 base and J by 4 bases, and 8 bases separated the two germline ends. This CDR3 has 13 residues. Germline assignment: CDR1 MNHNS and CDR2 SASEGT. The DNA for the CDR3 is TGTGCCAGCAGTGAAGTTACCTTATACGAGCAGTACTTC. This codes for CASSEVTLYEQYF.

For the CDR3, the DNA is TGTGCCAGCAGCTCAGCGGGTCCTAAGTCCCAGTACTTC. The encoded protein is CASSSAGPKSQYF. The V and J genes are TRBV7-2 and TRBJ2-5, with a possible D match to TRBD2 (6 bases). Looked up from germline, CDR1 is SGHTA and CDR2 is FQGNSA. CDR3 size: 13 residues. Trimming took off 4 bases at V and 9 bases at J, with 15 bases between the two ends.

This clone was counted between two and nine times. In DNA form, the CDR3 reads TGTGCCAGCAGCTTTATGCGGGGTAATTCACCCCTCCACTTT. The encoded protein is CASSFMRGNSPLHF. V is TRBV7-2 and J is TRBJ1-6; D gene uncertain. The germline V gene encodes CDR1 SGHTA and CDR2 FQGNSA. The V end was cut by 3 bases, the J end by 6 bases, with 9 bases between. This CDR3 is built from 14 residues. The variable domain in full, with the rest retrieved from reference TRBV7-2 and TRBJ1-6, is GAGVSQSPSNKVTEKGKDVELRCDPISGHTALYWYRQSLGQGLEFLIYFQGNSAPDKSGLPSDRFSAERTGGSVSTLTIQRTQQEDSAVYLCASSFMRGNSPLHFGNGTRLTVT.

The V call is TRBV29-1, the J call TRBJ1-1; D ambiguous. Trimming pared 7 bases from V and 0 bases from J, leaving 15 bases between. CDR1 is SQVTM and CDR2 is ANQGSEA in the germline V gene. This CDR3 region has 14 residues. The CDR3 DNA reads TGCAGCGCCGGGAGGTCGGGAATGAACACTGAAGCTTTCTTT. As protein: CSAGRSGMNTEAFF.

The rearrangement joins TRBV6-5 to TRBJ1-5, with unresolved D. The CDR3 is 15 amino acids. Trimming stripped 5 bases from V and 3 bases from J, with 14 bases between. Germline V lookup: CDR1 MNHEY, CDR2 SVGAGI. The CDR3 spells CASSPTVGYNQPQHF. The DNA of the CDR3 is TGTGCCAGCAGTCCGACCGTAGGGTACAATCAGCCCCAGCATTTT.

The V call is TRBV28, the J call TRBJ2-7; D remains ambiguous. V shed 2 bases and J shed 4 bases, with 6 bases lying between them. From germline, CDR1 is MDHEN and CDR2 SYDVKM. The CDR3 covers 12 residues. The CDR3 sequence is CASSLPPYEQYF. The CDR3 nucleotides are TGTGCCAGCAGTTTACCCCCGTACGAGCAGTACTTC.

In DNA, the CDR3 is TGTGCCAGCAGCCGGGACAGGAACACTGAAGCTTTCTTT. Amino acid sequence: CASSRDRNTEAFF. This chain uses TRBV11-3 with TRBJ1-1, with 7 positions matching TRBD1. V was clipped by 5 bases and J by 1 base; unmatched bases: 1. Germline values: CDR1 SGHNT, CDR2 YENEEA. The CDR3 covers 13 residues.

The rearrangement uses TRBV25-1 and TRBJ1-5; D possibly corresponds to TRBD1 (6 bases). Looked up from germline, CDR1 is MGHDK and CDR2 is SYGVNS. This CDR3 is built from 14 residues. Trimming took 4 bases from V and 3 from J, leaving 10 bases between them. This chain's CDR3 is CASSGGHPNQPQHF. Written as DNA, the CDR3 is TGTGCCAGCAGTGGGGGACACCCCAATCAGCCCCAGCATTTT.

This chain connects TRBV7-9 to TRBJ2-7; 7 bases map to TRBD1. The CDR3 contains 16 residues. V lost 4 bases, J lost 0 bases, and 9 bases stayed unmatched. CDR1 SEHNR and CDR2 FQNEAQ come from the germline V gene (reference sequence). CDR3 loop: CASSSQDRRYSYEQYF. CDR3 coding DNA: TGTGCCAGCAGCTCACAGGACAGGCGTTACTCCTACGAGCAGTACTTC.

The chain has TRBV2 and TRBJ1-4; D not certain. The length of the CDR3 is 15 residues. Germline CDR1 and CDR2: SNHLY and FYNNEI. Trimming stripped 5 bases from V and 0 bases from J, with 10 bases between. CDR3 loop: CASSFPTTTNEKLFF. The CDR3 DNA reads TGTGCCAGCAGTTTCCCGACCACAACTAATGAAAAACTGTTTTTT.

The V call is TRBV4-1, the J call TRBJ1-6, with D possibly being TRBD1 (6 bases). The CDR3 runs 14 residues. Trimming stripped 2 bases from V and 8 bases from J, with 10 bases between. Looked up from germline, CDR1 is MGHRA and CDR2 is YSYEKL. This CDR3 is CASSQRGSDSPLHF. The CDR3 DNA reads TGCGCCAGCAGCCAAAGGGGGTCGGATTCACCCCTCCACTTT.

The chain employs TRBV11-2 and TRBJ2-5; possible D gene TRBD2, 5 bases. V was cut by 2 bases and J by 10 bases, with 11 bases left in between. This CDR3 contains 12 residues. Germline V gene data show CDR1 as SGHAT and CDR2 as FQNNGV. CDR3 DNA sequence: TGTGCCAGCAGCTTAAAAGGGAGAGACCAGTACTTC. Translating gives CASSLKGRDQYF. The full variable domain, rest sourced from reference TRBV11-2 and TRBJ2-5, is EAGVAQSPRYKIIEKRQSVAFWCNPISGHATLYWYQQILGQGPKLLIQFQNNGVVDDSQLPKDRFSAERLKGVDSTLKIQPAKLEDSAVYLCASSLKGRDQYFGPGTRLLVL.

The rearrangement links TRBV24-1 to TRBJ2-2; 9 positions agree with TRBD1. The CDR3 has 15 residues. Trimming took 6 bases from V and 3 from J; bases not matched to a gene: 4. Germline values: CDR1 KGHDR, CDR2 SFDVKD. CDR3 sequence reads: CATSRTGVDTGELFF. In DNA, the CDR3 is TGTGCCACCAGTCGGACAGGGGTAGACACCGGGGAGCTGTTTTTT.

The rearrangement uses TRBV9 and TRBJ2-7; TRBD2 matches at 9 bases. Germline V lookup: CDR1 SGDLS, CDR2 YYNGEE. The CDR3 runs to 15 residues. V dropped 2 bases and J dropped 4; count of bases not matched to a gene: 7. CDR3 DNA: TGTGCCAGCAGCGTTAGCGGGAGTAAGATTTACGAGCAGTACTTC. Its translation is CASSVSGSKIYEQYF.

The chain links TRBV3-1 (or the pseudogene TRBV3-2) to TRBJ1-1; the D is unclear. The CDR3 is 14 amino acids. The germline V gene has CDR1 LGHDT and CDR2 YNNKEL (reference sequence). Trimming cost V 5 bases and J 1 base, with 11 bases left between them. The CDR3 here is CASSERRQNTEAFF. In DNA, the CDR3 is TGTGCCAGCAGCGAGAGGCGACAGAACACTGAAGCTTTCTTT.

The V and J genes are TRBV14 and TRBJ2-1; possible D gene TRBD2, 6 bases. The V gene lost 3 bases and the J gene lost 7 bases, with 10 bases spanning the gap. From germline, CDR1 is SGHDN and CDR2 FVKESK. There are 13 residues in the CDR3. The CDR3 loop reads CASSHRLVNEQFF. The DNA for the CDR3 is TGTGCCAGCAGCCACAGACTAGTAAATGAGCAGTTCTTC.

This rearrangement joins TRBV19 to TRBJ2-7, with D possibly being TRBD2 (6 bases). V shed 0 bases and J shed 5 bases, with 17 bases lying between them. This CDR3 comprises 16 residues. Germline assignment: CDR1 LNHDA and CDR2 SQIVND (reference sequence). CDR3 DNA: TGTGCCAGTAGTATAGATTTCTGGAGGGGAAGCGACGAGCAGTACTTC. Translation: CASSIDFWRGSDEQYF.

The V call is TRBV6-5, the J call TRBJ2-3; D gene unclear. This CDR3 contains 14 residues. The germline V gene encodes CDR1 MNHEY and CDR2 SVGAGI. V was pared by 7 bases and J by 5 bases, with 16 bases between. The CDR3 region is CASTRAQPGDTQYF. The CDR3 coding sequence is TGTGCCAGCACCCGGGCTCAACCTGGAGATACGCAGTATTTT.

The chain links TRBV27 to TRBJ1-5, with D uncertain. CDR1 MNHEY and CDR2 SMNVEV come from the germline V gene (reference sequence). The CDR3 spans 13 residues. V shed 3 bases and J shed 3 bases, with 6 bases lying between them. CDR3 loop: CASSFSANQPQHF. The CDR3 DNA sequence: TGTGCCAGCAGTTTTTCAGCCAATCAGCCCCAGCATTTT.

This rearrangement joins TRBV5-1 to TRBJ2-7; either TRBD1 or TRBD2 may supply D (5 bases each). V lost 4 bases to trimming and J lost 6 bases, with 17 bases between them. CDR3 length: 14 residues. Germline CDR1 reads SGHRS; CDR2 reads YFSETQ. The CDR3 is CASSAVGDGVEQYF. The CDR3 region has the DNA TGCGCCAGCAGCGCGGTGGGGGACGGCGTCGAGCAGTACTTC.

J is TRBJ2-7 and V is TRBV12-3 or TRBV12-4; the D gene is possibly TRBD1 (6 bases). CDR3 length: 13 amino acids. V was trimmed by 4 bases and J by 9 bases, leaving 16 bases between them. The CDR3 spells CASSSDSLRGQYF. In nucleotides, the CDR3 is TGTGCCAGCAGTTCGGACAGCCTACGGGGGCAGTACTTC.

V is TRBV2 and J is TRBJ1-1, with 7 bases that match TRBD1. Per germline, CDR1 SNHLY and CDR2 FYNNEI. CDR3 size: 14 residues. The V gene end was trimmed by 5 bases and the J gene end by 3 bases; junction bases not matched to a gene: 6. CDR3 in amino acids: CASSPTGSDTEAFF. CDR3 DNA sequence: TGTGCCAGCAGTCCGACAGGGTCGGACACTGAAGCTTTCTTT.

This CDR3 reads CASSERGHLSSGNTIYF. The CDR3 DNA reads as TGTGCCAGCAGTGAACGGGGACATTTGAGCTCTGGAAACACCATATATTTT. The chain is built from TRBV6-1 and TRBJ1-3, with a weak D call TRBD1 (6 bases). Trimming took 2 bases from V and 0 from J, leaving 14 bases between them. CDR3 length equals 17 residues. Looked up from germline, CDR1 is MNHNS and CDR2 is SASEGT.